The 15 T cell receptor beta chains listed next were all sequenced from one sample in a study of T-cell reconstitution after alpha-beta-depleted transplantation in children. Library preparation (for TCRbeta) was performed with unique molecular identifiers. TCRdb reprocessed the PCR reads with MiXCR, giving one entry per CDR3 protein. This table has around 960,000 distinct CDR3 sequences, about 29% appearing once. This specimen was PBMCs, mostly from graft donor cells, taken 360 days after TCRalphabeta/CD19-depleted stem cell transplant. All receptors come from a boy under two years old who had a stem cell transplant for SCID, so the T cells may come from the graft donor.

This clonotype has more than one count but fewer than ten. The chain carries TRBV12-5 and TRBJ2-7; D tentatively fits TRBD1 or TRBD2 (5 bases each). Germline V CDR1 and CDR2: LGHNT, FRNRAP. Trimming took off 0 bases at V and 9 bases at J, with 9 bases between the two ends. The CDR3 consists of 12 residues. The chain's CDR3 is CASGLVQGAQYF. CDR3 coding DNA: TGTGCTAGTGGTTTGGTCCAGGGAGCGCAGTACTTC.

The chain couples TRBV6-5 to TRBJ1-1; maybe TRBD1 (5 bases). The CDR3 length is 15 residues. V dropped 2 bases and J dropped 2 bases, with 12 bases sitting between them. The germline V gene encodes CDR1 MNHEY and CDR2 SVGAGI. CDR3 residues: CASSYEAGGNTEAFF. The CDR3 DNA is TGTGCCAGCAGTTACGAGGCTGGGGGAAACACTGAAGCTTTCTTT.

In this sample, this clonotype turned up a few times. For the CDR3, the DNA is TGTGCCAGCAGTTTTGGTGGCAGGGGGGTTTACCAAGAGACCCAGTACTTC. Translation gives CASSFGGRGVYQETQYF. V and J are TRBV12-3 or TRBV12-4 and TRBJ2-5, with D perhaps TRBD1 (7 bases). V lost 3 bases and J 0 bases, leaving 17 bases between the germline ends. The CDR3 totals 17 residues.

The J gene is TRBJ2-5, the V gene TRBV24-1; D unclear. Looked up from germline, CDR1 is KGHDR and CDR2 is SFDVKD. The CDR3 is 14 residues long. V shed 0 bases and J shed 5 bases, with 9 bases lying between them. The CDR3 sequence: CATSDLGPGETQYF. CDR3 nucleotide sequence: TGTGCCACCAGTGATTTGGGACCGGGCGAGACCCAGTACTTC.

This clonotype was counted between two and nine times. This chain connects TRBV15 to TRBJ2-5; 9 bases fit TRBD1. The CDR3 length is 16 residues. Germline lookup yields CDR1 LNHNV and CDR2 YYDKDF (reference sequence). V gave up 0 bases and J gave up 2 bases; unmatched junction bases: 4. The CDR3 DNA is TGTGCCACCAGCAGAGACTTCGGGACAGGGCAAGAGACCCAGTACTTC. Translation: CATSRDFGTGQETQYF.

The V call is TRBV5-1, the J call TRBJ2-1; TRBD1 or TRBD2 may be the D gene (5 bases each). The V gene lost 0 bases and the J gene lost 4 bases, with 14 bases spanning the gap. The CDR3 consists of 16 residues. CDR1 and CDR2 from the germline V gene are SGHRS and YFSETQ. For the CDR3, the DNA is TGCGCCAGCAGCTTGGGGGGGTATCCGAATTACAATGAGCAGTTCTTC. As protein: CASSLGGYPNYNEQFF. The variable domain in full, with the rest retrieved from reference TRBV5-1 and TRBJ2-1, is KAGVTQTPRYLIKTRGQQVTLSCSPISGHRSVSWYQQTPGQGLQFLFEYFSETQRNKGNFPGRFSGRQFSNSRSEMNVSTLELGDSALYLCASSLGGYPNYNEQFFGPGTRLTVL.

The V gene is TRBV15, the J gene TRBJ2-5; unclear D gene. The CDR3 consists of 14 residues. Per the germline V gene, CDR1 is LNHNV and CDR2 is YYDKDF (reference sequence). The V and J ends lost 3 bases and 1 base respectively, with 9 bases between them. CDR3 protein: CATSRGMVQETQYF. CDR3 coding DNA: TGTGCCACCAGCAGGGGGATGGTCCAAGAGACCCAGTACTTC. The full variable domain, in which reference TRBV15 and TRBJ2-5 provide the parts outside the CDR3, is DAMVIQNPRYQVTQFGKPVTLSCSQTLNHNVMYWYQQKSSQAPKLLFHYYDKDFNNEADTPDNFQSRRPNTSFCFLDIRSPGLGDTAMYLCATSRGMVQETQYFGPGTRLLVL.

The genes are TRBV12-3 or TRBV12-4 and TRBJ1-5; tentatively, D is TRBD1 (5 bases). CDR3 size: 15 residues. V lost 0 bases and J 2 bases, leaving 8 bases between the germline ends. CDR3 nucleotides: TGTGCCAGCAGTTTAGCGGAGACAGGCAATCAGCCCCAGCATTTT. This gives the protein CASSLAETGNQPQHF.

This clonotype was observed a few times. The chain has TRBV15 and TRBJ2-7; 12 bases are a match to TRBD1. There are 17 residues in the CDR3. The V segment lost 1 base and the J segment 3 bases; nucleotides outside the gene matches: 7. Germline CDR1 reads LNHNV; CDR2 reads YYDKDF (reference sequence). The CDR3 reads CATSRGGDRGRYYEQYF. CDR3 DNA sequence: TGTGCCACCAGCAGAGGGGGGGACAGGGGGCGTTACTACGAGCAGTACTTC.

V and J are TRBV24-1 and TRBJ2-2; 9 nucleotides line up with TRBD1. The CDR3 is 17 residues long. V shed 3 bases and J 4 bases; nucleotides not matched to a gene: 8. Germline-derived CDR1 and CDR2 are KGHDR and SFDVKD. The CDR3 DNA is TGTGCCACCAGTGATCCACCGGGACAGGGACCCACCGGGGAGCTGTTTTTT. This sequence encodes CATSDPPGQGPTGELFF.

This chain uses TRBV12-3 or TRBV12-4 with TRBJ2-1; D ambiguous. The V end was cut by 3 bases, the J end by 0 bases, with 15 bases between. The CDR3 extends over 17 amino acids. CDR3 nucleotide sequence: TGTGCCAGCAGTTTTGGCACGGGCTCAGCCTCCTACAATGAGCAGTTCTTC. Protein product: CASSFGTGSASYNEQFF.

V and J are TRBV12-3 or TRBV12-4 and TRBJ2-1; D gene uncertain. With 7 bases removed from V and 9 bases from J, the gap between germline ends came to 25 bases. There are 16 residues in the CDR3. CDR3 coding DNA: TGTGCCAGCAACGTTAGACGCCCCGCTAGTGTGTGTGAGCAGTTCTTC. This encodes CASNVRRPASVCEQFF.

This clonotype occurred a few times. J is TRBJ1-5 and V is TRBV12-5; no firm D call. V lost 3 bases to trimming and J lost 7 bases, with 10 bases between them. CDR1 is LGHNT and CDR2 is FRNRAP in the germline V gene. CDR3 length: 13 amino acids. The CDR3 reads CASGFGEGQPQHF. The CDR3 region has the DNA TGTGCTAGTGGTTTTGGTGAGGGCCAGCCCCAGCATTTT.

The CDR3 spells CASRPGTPRLYNEQFF. The CDR3 DNA follows: TGTGCCAGCAGACCCGGGACTCCACGTCTTTACAATGAGCAGTTCTTC. The chain has TRBV2 and TRBJ2-1, with a weak D call TRBD2 (6 bases). CDR1 is SNHLY and CDR2 is FYNNEI in the germline V gene. The CDR3 covers 16 residues. The V gene lost 6 bases and the J gene lost 4 bases, with 19 bases spanning the gap. The full variable domain, in which reference TRBV2 and TRBJ2-1 provide the parts outside the CDR3, is EPEVTQTPSHQVTQMGQEVILRCVPISNHLYFYWYRQILGQKVEFLVSFYNNEISEKSEIFDDQFSVERPDGSNFTLKIRSTKLEDSAMYFCASRPGTPRLYNEQFFGPGTRLTVL.

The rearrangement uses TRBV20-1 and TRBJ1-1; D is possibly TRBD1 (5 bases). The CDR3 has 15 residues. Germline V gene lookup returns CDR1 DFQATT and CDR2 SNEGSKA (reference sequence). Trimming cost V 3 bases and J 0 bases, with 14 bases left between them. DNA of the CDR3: TGCAGTGCTAGGATAAGGGGTCGCATGAACACTGAAGCTTTCTTT. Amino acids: CSARIRGRMNTEAFF.